These 2 T cell receptor beta chains originate from one sample sequenced in a study of blood T cell repertoires in COVID-19. Repertoires were generated with immunoSEQ multiplex PCR, while TCRdb's copy carries only in-frame clones and drops some. The sample yields over 150,000 clones, roughly 93% seen once. Sequenced sample: peripheral blood. These receptors were collected from a young man with acute or convalescent COVID-19.

The chain employs TRBV5-5 and TRBJ1-3, with a tentative D call TRBD1 (5 bases). The CDR3 has 14 residues. Trimming left V 2 bases short and J 3 bases short, with 9 bases between. Germline CDR1 reads SGHKS; CDR2 reads YYEKEE (reference sequence). In DNA, the CDR3 is TGTGCCAGCAGCTTCCAGGGTGTTGGAAACACCATATATTTT. Amino acid sequence: CASSFQGVGNTIYF.

The chain employs TRBV19 and TRBJ2-7, with 8 bases that match TRBD1. Germline trimming cut 5 bases from V and 3 bases from J; bases unmatched to any gene: 9. Germline-derived CDR1 and CDR2 are LNHDA and SQIVND (reference sequence). The CDR3 consists of 15 residues. The CDR3, as DNA: TGTGCCAGTAGTTTCTCCCAGGACAGGGACTACGAGCAGTACTTC. Amino acids: CASSFSQDRDYEQYF.